This T cell receptor (beta chain) is from a study of T cell changes during pregnancy in multiple sclerosis. Method: immunoSEQ multiplex PCR; TCRdb's copy keeps in-frame clones and lacks some. This sample has approximately 48,000 clones, with 94% found just once. The sequenced sample was CD8+ T cells from peripheral blood mononuclear cells, obtained before pregnancy. This sequence originates from a female donor with multiple sclerosis, enrolled in a pregnancy study.

The CDR3 spells CSVGNSGGELFF. DNA of the CDR3: TGCAGCGTTGGGAATAGCGGGGGGGAGCTGTTTTTT. The chain combines TRBV29-1 with TRBJ2-2; 7 bases line up with TRBD2. The V gene end was trimmed by 4 bases and the J gene end by 8 bases; junction bases not matched to a gene: 4. Germline CDR1 is SQVTM and CDR2 is ANQGSEA. The CDR3 totals 12 residues.